This T cell receptor beta chain is from a study of radiation and T cells in renal cell carcinoma. Study context: Nephrectomy followed 15 Gy stereotactic body radiation by 4 weeks.

Overall study findings and caveats: In blood, top tumor clones expanded by 2 weeks, shrinking by 4. No pretreatment tumor biopsies were available for baseline clonotypes.

Sequencing used immunoSEQ multiplex PCR; TCRdb keeps in-frame clones, though not all of them. Among 100,000 to 150,000 clones listed, around 85% were seen once. The sample's time point: blood 2 weeks post-SBRT. Documented treatment: 15 Gy SBRT to primary tumor, nephrectomy 4 weeks later. Serial blood draws occurred at baseline and 2 and 4 weeks post-SBRT. For this clone: Its matching antigen is unknown.

The receptor's source is a man in his fifties or sixties with renal cell carcinoma. Sample: blood, taken from a patient whose treatment included radiotherapy and nephrectomy.

CDR3: CASSLRDRYSPLHF. CDR3 DNA sequence: TGTGCCAGCAGTTTACGGGACAGGTATTCACCCCTCCACTTT. The chain links TRBV6-5 to TRBJ1-6; the match to TRBD1 covers 8 bases. Germline V lookup: CDR1 MNHEY, CDR2 SVGAGI. CDR3 length: 14 residues. The trim removed 4 bases at V and 8 bases at J, leaving 4 bases unmatched.